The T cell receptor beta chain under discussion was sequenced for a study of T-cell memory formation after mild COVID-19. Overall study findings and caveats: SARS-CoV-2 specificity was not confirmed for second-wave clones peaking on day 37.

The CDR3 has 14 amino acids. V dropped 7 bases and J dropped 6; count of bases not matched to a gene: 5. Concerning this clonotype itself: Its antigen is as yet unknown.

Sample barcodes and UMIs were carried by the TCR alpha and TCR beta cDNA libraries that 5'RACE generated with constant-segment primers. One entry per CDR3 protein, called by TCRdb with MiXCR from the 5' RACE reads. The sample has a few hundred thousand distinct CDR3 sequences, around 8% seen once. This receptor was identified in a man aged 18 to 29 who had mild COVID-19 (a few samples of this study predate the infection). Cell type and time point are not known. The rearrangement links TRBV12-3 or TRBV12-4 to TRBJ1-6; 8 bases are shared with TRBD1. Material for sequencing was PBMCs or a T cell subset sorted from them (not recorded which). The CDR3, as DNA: TGTGCCAGCAAGACAGGGGAGGGTAATTCACCCCTCCACTTT. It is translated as CASKTGEGNSPLHF.